One sample yielded the 13 T cell receptor beta chains listed below, sequenced in a study of T-cell reconstitution after alpha-beta-depleted transplantation in children. Molecular barcoding with unique molecular identifiers was used for the TCRbeta library. TCRdb re-called the PCR reads with MiXCR, one entry per CDR3 protein. Of about 870,000 distinct CDR3 sequences in the sample, approximately 15% were seen once. The sample here was PBMCs, mostly from graft donor cells, taken 360 days after TCRalphabeta/CD19-depleted stem cell transplant. The receptors originated from a male patient younger than 18 who had a stem cell transplant for acute lymphoblastic leukemia, so the T cells may come from the graft donor.

This clonotype was found many times. The J gene is TRBJ1-5, the V gene TRBV12-3 or TRBV12-4, with 7 bases identical to TRBD1. The CDR3 extends over 14 amino acids. Losses at the gene ends were 6 bases for V and 4 bases for J; bases not matched to a gene: 6. CDR3 nucleotides: TGTGCCAGCAGCCCTGGGACAGAGAATCAGCCCCAGCATTTT. Its translation is CASSPGTENQPQHF.

The J gene is TRBJ2-3, the V gene TRBV6-1; D may be TRBD2 (5 bases). V was cut by 6 bases and J by 2 bases, with 18 bases left in between. In germline, CDR1 is MNHNS, CDR2 SASEGT. CDR3 length equals 16 residues. This chain's CDR3 is CASSLQAEGSTDTQYF. The CDR3 DNA reads TGTGCCAGCAGCCTTCAGGCAGAGGGCTCCACAGATACGCAGTATTTT.

The rearrangement links TRBV5-1 to TRBJ2-6; 13 bases map to TRBD2. The CDR3 spans 18 residues. In germline, CDR1 is SGHRS, CDR2 YFSETQ. The trim removed 1 base at V and 4 bases at J, leaving 5 bases unmatched. CDR3 amino acids: CASSLRLAGGSGANVLTF. The CDR3 DNA is TGCGCCAGCAGCTTGAGACTAGCGGGAGGATCCGGGGCCAACGTCCTGACTTTC. The full variable domain, in which reference TRBV5-1 and TRBJ2-6 provide the parts outside the CDR3, is KAGVTQTPRYLIKTRGQQVTLSCSPISGHRSVSWYQQTPGQGLQFLFEYFSETQRNKGNFPGRFSGRQFSNSRSEMNVSTLELGDSALYLCASSLRLAGGSGANVLTFGAGSRLTVL.

The chain is built from TRBV12-3 or TRBV12-4 and TRBJ1-2; TRBD1 matches 7 bases. This CDR3 is built from 14 residues. Trimming cost V 6 bases and J 5 bases; bases outside gene matches: 9. CDR3 DNA sequence: TGTGCCAGCAGATCAGGGGGGGTCCTATATGGCTACACCTTC. Encoded protein: CASRSGGVLYGYTF.

This clonotype was detected many times. The V gene is TRBV27, the J gene TRBJ2-1; TRBD1 or TRBD2 may be the D gene (5 bases each). CDR3 length equals 16 residues. The germline CDR1 and CDR2 sequences are MNHEY and SMNVEV (reference sequence). The ends were cut back, 5 bases at V and 7 bases at J, with 21 bases in the middle. CDR3 loop: CASSPVMVGESNEQFF. As DNA, the CDR3 is TGTGCCAGCAGTCCGGTGATGGTGGGGGAATCGAATGAGCAGTTCTTC.

The chain is built from TRBV18 and TRBJ2-6; 9 bases line up with TRBD1. Germline CDR1 is KGHSH and CDR2 is LQKENI. With V trimmed by 4 bases and J by 2 bases, 15 bases remained unmatched. The CDR3 covers 20 residues. CDR3 DNA: TGTGCCAGCTCACAGTTACCCCCACAGGGGGCGACTACTGGGGCCAACGTCCTGACTTTC. Encoded protein: CASSQLPPQGATTGANVLTF.

This clonotype was observed a handful of times. V is TRBV21-1 and J is TRBJ2-1; the table's D call TRBD2 went unverified against the DNA. TRBV21-1 is a listed pseudogene. CDR3 length: 16 amino acids. The CDR3 loop reads CARSRLAGDGNNEQFF. The CDR3 DNA sequence: TGTGCCAGGAGCCGACTAGCGGGAGATGGTAACAATGAGCAGTTCTTC.

The table lists this clonotype with a few counts. The genes are TRBV6-1 and TRBJ1-1; 8 bases fit TRBD1. The CDR3 has 18 residues. CDR1 MNHNS and CDR2 SASEGT come from the germline V gene. V trimming: 5 bases; J trimming: 1 base; junction bases outside the gene matches: 15. As DNA, the CDR3 is TGTGCCAGCAGTAAGGCAGGGGGCGAAGGTTTATGGAACACTGAAGCTTTCTTT. It encodes CASSKAGGEGLWNTEAFF.

V usage is TRBV20-1 and J usage is TRBJ2-2; TRBD1 agrees at 8 bases. The CDR3 spans 14 residues. Germline loops: CDR1 DFQATT, CDR2 SNEGSKA (reference sequence). The trim removed 6 bases at V and 4 bases at J, leaving 7 bases unmatched. Written as DNA, the CDR3 is TGCAGTGCCCAGGGACAGGCATTCACCGGGGAGCTGTTTTTT. This sequence encodes CSAQGQAFTGELFF.

The chain carries TRBV5-4 and TRBJ2-3; weak D call: TRBD2 (5 bases). This CDR3 contains 12 residues. Trimming pared 1 base from V and 8 bases from J, leaving 8 bases between. CDR1 and CDR2 from the germline V gene are SGHNT and YYREEE (reference sequence). The CDR3 nucleotides are TGTGCCAGCAGCTTGAAGGCGGGTACGCAGTATTTT. Translation gives CASSLKAGTQYF.

This sequence joins TRBV24-1 and TRBJ1-2, with TRBD1 matching over 8 bases. The CDR3 totals 14 residues. Trimming took 6 bases from V and 8 from J; bases not matched to a gene: 10. Germline V CDR1 and CDR2: KGHDR, SFDVKD. CDR3 sequence (DNA): TGTGCCACCAGTCTGCGGACAGGGTACGGAGGCTACACCTTC. Residues: CATSLRTGYGGYTF.

The gene calls are TRBV10-1 and TRBJ2-1; the match to TRBD1 covers 7 bases. Germline CDR1 WNHNN, CDR2 SYGVQD (reference sequence). With V trimmed by 3 bases and J by 2 bases, 4 bases remained unmatched. The CDR3 contains 15 residues. DNA of the CDR3: TGCGCCAGCAGTGAAGACCAGGGGGCCTACAATGAGCAGTTCTTC. Protein product: CASSEDQGAYNEQFF.

This clonotype was found a few times. The rearrangement joins TRBV24-1 to TRBJ2-5; the D gene is possibly TRBD2 (6 bases). The ends were cut back, 3 bases at V and 5 bases at J, with 15 bases in the middle. Germline assignment: CDR1 KGHDR and CDR2 SFDVKD. This CDR3 is 15 amino acids long. CDR3 nucleotides: TGTGCCACCAGTGATGGCAGGAGGGCGGTGGAGACCCAGTACTTC. Amino acids: CATSDGRRAVETQYF.